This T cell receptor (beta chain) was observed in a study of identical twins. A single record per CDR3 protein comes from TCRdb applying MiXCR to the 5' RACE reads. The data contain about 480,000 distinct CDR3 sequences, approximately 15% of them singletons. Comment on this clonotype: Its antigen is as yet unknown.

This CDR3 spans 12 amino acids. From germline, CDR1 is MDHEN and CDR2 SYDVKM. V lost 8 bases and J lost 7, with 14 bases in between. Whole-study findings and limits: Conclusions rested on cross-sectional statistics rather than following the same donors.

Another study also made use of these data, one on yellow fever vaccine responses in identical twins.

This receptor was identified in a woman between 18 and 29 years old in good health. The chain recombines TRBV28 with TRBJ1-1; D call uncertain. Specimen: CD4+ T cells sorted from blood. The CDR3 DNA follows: TGTGCCAGCCGAGCTTCGCAGCTTGAAGCTTTCTTT. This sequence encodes CASRASQLEAFF.